The 24 T cell receptor beta chains below come from one sample, sequenced in a study of human T cells and chemical hapten exposure. Time point given: pre-sensitization, week 0. Treatment in this sample: therapeutic diphenylcyclopropenone sensitization with weekly scalp DPC. Via MiXCR, TCRdb re-called the RACE reads, giving one row per CDR3 protein. The sample holds a few hundred thousand distinct CDR3 sequences, 8.6% seen once. The sequencing used whole blood, collected in connection with sensitization to the hapten diphenylcyclopropenone (DPC). Every receptor here comes from a woman between 35 and 50 years old with alopecia areata. Some clones in this sample may be carry-over from other donors' samples.

This clonotype came up many times. The chain recombines TRBV20-1 with TRBJ2-7; 7 bases agree with TRBD1. Unmatched junction bases numbered 0, after V lost 1 base and J lost 0 bases. The germline V gene has CDR1 DFQATT and CDR2 SNEGSKA (reference sequence). The CDR3 totals 13 residues. The CDR3 DNA reads as TGCAGTGCTAGAGGGGACAGCTCCTACGAGCAGTACTTC. Residues: CSARGDSSYEQYF.

V and J are TRBV9 and TRBJ2-1; D unresolved. The germline V and J ends were trimmed by 1 base and 6 bases, with 11 bases remaining between them. CDR3 length: 14 residues. CDR1 and CDR2 from the germline V gene are SGDLS and YYNGEE. This chain's CDR3 is CASSVLSSPNEQFF. CDR3 DNA sequence: TGTGCCAGCAGCGTACTTTCGTCCCCCAATGAGCAGTTCTTC.

This clonotype was counted a few times. V is TRBV10-3 and J is TRBJ2-2; 9 bases map to TRBD1. The germline gives CDR1 ENHRY, CDR2 SYGVKD. Trimming took 3 bases from V and 8 from J; bases not matched to a gene: 7. This CDR3 contains 15 residues. The CDR3 spells CAISDRTGVLGELFF. The CDR3 DNA follows: TGTGCCATCAGTGATCGGACAGGGGTTCTTGGGGAGCTGTTTTTT.

The chain carries TRBV28 and TRBJ2-3, with D tentatively TRBD1 (5 bases). The CDR3 sequence is 15 residues long. The germline V gene encodes CDR1 MDHEN and CDR2 SYDVKM. Trimming removed 5 bases from V and 2 bases from J, with 14 bases in between. The CDR3 region has the DNA TGTGCCAGCAGTGGGGCTAGTGTTTTCACAGATACGCAGTATTTT. This translates into CASSGASVFTDTQYF.

The chain links TRBV28 to TRBJ1-3; 10 bases align to TRBD1. J was trimmed by 0 bases and V by 6 bases; bases with no gene match: 5. The V gene's germline CDR1 is MDHEN and CDR2 SYDVKM. There are 16 residues in the CDR3. This chain's CDR3 is CASRLGTGVSGNTIYF. The CDR3 DNA is TGTGCCAGCAGGCTCGGGACAGGGGTCTCTGGAAACACCATATATTTT.

The table lists this clonotype with many counts. J is TRBJ2-1 and V is TRBV5-5, with 7 bases aligning to TRBD1. Per the germline V gene, CDR1 is SGHKS and CDR2 is YYEKEE (reference sequence). J gave up 1 base and V 4 bases, and 2 bases lay outside the gene matches. This CDR3 is built from 14 residues. The CDR3 region is CASSLGQSYNEQFF. Here the CDR3 DNA reads TGTGCCAGCAGCCTGGGACAGTCCTACAATGAGCAGTTCTTC.

The chain links TRBV27 to TRBJ2-7; the match to TRBD2 covers 7 bases. This CDR3 contains 16 residues. With V trimmed by 3 bases and J by 4 bases, 12 bases remained unmatched. Germline V gene data show CDR1 as MNHEY and CDR2 as SMNVEV (reference sequence). CDR3: CASSFPTAGERYEQYF. The CDR3 region has the DNA TGTGCCAGCAGTTTCCCCACCGCGGGAGAACGGTACGAGCAGTACTTC.

The rearrangement links TRBV2 to TRBJ2-2; 7 nucleotides agree with TRBD2. Germline V CDR1 and CDR2: SNHLY, FYNNEI. The ends lost 4 bases at V and 6 bases at J; junction bases unmatched: 5. The CDR3 spans 14 residues. For the CDR3, the DNA is TGTGCCAGCAGTGTGACTAGCCGGGCCGGGGAGCTGTTTTTT. Protein sequence: CASSVTSRAGELFF.

This chain connects TRBV4-1 to TRBJ2-3; D remains ambiguous. The ends were cut back, 1 base at V and 4 bases at J, with 9 bases in the middle. In germline, CDR1 is MGHRA, CDR2 YSYEKL. This CDR3 is 14 amino acids long. The CDR3 DNA is TGCGCCAGCAGCCAAGTACGGATGGCAGATACGCAGTATTTT. Its protein product is CASSQVRMADTQYF.

The rearrangement joins TRBV5-1 to TRBJ1-2, with D tentatively TRBD1 (5 bases). Trimming took 5 bases from V and 7 from J, leaving 30 bases between them. CDR3 size: 18 residues. CDR1 is SGHRS and CDR2 is YFSETQ in the germline V gene. The CDR3 DNA is TGCGCCAGCAGAGGCCGCCCCGGGGCAGGCCCGGAGAGAGGTGGCTACACCTTC. Its translation is CASRGRPGAGPERGGYTF.

This chain connects TRBV24-1 to TRBJ2-5, with TRBD1 identical over 8 bases. CDR3 length: 14 residues. Germline lookup yields CDR1 KGHDR and CDR2 SFDVKD. Unmatched junction bases numbered 2, after V lost 4 bases and J lost 2 bases. This CDR3 reads CATSEGQAQETQYF. The CDR3, as DNA: TGTGCCACCAGTGAGGGACAGGCACAAGAGACCCAGTACTTC.

The chain employs TRBV29-1 and TRBJ2-1, with D unclear. The length of the CDR3 is 11 residues. The V and J ends lost 6 bases and 8 bases respectively, with 11 bases between them. Per germline, CDR1 SQVTM and CDR2 ANQGSEA. Here the CDR3 DNA reads TGCAGCGTCGGACCAGCCCATGAGCAGTTCTTC. Translating gives CSVGPAHEQFF.

This rearrangement joins TRBV7-2 to TRBJ2-1; TRBD2 agrees at 8 bases. Germline CDR1 SGHTA, CDR2 FQGNSA. V gave up 5 bases and J gave up 6 bases; unmatched junction bases: 9. This CDR3 contains 15 residues. Here the CDR3 reads CASSQRGGLGNEQFF. Written as DNA, the CDR3 is TGTGCCAGCAGCCAACGGGGGGGACTAGGCAATGAGCAGTTCTTC.

This clonotype came up a few times. The V call is TRBV4-2, the J call TRBJ2-3; maybe TRBD2 (6 bases). The germline V and J ends were trimmed by 0 bases and 10 bases, with 20 bases remaining between them. CDR3 length equals 16 residues. CDR1 is LGHNA and CDR2 is YNFKEQ in the germline V gene. This CDR3 reads CASSQEMGGAGQAQYF. The CDR3 DNA follows: TGTGCCAGCAGCCAAGAAATGGGCGGGGCCGGTCAGGCGCAGTATTTT.

The V and J genes are TRBV10-3 and TRBJ2-3, with D perhaps TRBD1 or TRBD2 (6 bases each). This CDR3 comprises 15 residues. The ends were cut back, 8 bases at V and 0 bases at J, with 15 bases in the middle. Per the germline V gene, CDR1 is ENHRY and CDR2 is SYGVKD. This CDR3 reads CAIGGLARSTDTQYF. CDR3 sequence (DNA): TGTGCCATCGGGGGGCTAGCGCGAAGCACAGATACGCAGTATTTT.

This clonotype was counted ten times or more. The CDR3 spells CASSPGSGRAGMETQYF. CDR3 nucleotides: TGTGCCAGCAGCCCCGGTAGCGGGAGGGCCGGTATGGAGACCCAGTACTTC. The rearrangement links TRBV7-8 to TRBJ2-5; 11 nucleotides line up with TRBD2. The ends lost 5 bases at V and 5 bases at J; junction bases unmatched: 13. Germline CDR1 is SGHVS and CDR2 is FQNEAQ. The CDR3 runs 17 residues.

This clonotype showed up just a few times. The chain joins TRBV7-2 to TRBJ1-1; weak D call: TRBD1 (6 bases). Germline V gene lookup returns CDR1 SGHTA and CDR2 FQGNSA. The CDR3 extends over 16 amino acids. The V end was cut by 5 bases, the J end by 7 bases, with 23 bases between. The CDR3 coding sequence is TGTGCCAGCAGCCCCATCACAGGGAAACCGCCCTATGAAGCTTTCTTT. Residues: CASSPITGKPPYEAFF. The full variable domain, with the rest looked up from reference TRBV7-2 and TRBJ1-1, is GAGVSQSPSNKVTEKGKDVELRCDPISGHTALYWYRQSLGQGLEFLIYFQGNSAPDKSGLPSDRFSAERTGGSVSTLTIQRTQQEDSAVYLCASSPITGKPPYEAFFGQGTRLTVV.

The chain couples TRBV28 to TRBJ2-1, with 11 bases lining up with TRBD1. Per the germline V gene, CDR1 is MDHEN and CDR2 is SYDVKM. This CDR3 comprises 15 residues. Unmatched junction bases numbered 2, after V lost 2 bases and J lost 5 bases. The CDR3 DNA reads as TGTGCCAGCAGTTTACCGGGACAGGGGGACAATGAGCAGTTCTTC. Translating it yields CASSLPGQGDNEQFF.

The chain is built from TRBV7-9 and TRBJ2-7, with D possibly being TRBD2 (5 bases). There are 18 residues in the CDR3. CDR1 SEHNR and CDR2 FQNEAQ come from the germline V gene (reference sequence). V was cut by 6 bases and J by 0 bases, with 24 bases left in between. The CDR3 here is CASSSSTGLFLSSYEQYF. In nucleotides, the CDR3 is TGTGCCAGCAGTTCATCCACCGGACTGTTCCTCAGCTCCTACGAGCAGTACTTC.

The chain carries TRBV5-1 and TRBJ2-3, with 8 positions matching TRBD2. The CDR3 sequence is 16 residues long. Germline V gene lookup returns CDR1 SGHRS and CDR2 YFSETQ. Trimming removed 0 bases from V and 8 bases from J; junction bases left unmatched: 11. CDR3 DNA sequence: TGCGCCAGCAGCTTGGTAGCGGGACAAGTCGCTCCTACGCAGTATTTT. It codes for CASSLVAGQVAPTQYF.

Regarding this clonotype: The junction departs from germline at one end; a sequencing error may be responsible. The CDR3, as DNA: TGTGTCAGCTCACCACCAATGCCAGGCAATCAGCCCCAGCATTTT. It translates to CVSSPPMPGNQPQHF. This chain connects TRBV18 to TRBJ1-5; D is ambiguous. From germline, CDR1 is KGHSH and CDR2 LQKENI. The CDR3 spans 15 residues.

Ten or more counts support this clonotype. The gene calls are TRBV7-2 and TRBJ2-2, with 9 bases aligning to TRBD1. V lost 0 bases, J lost 7 bases, and 6 bases stayed unmatched. The CDR3 spans 16 residues. Per the germline V gene, CDR1 is SGHTA and CDR2 is FQGNSA. This CDR3 is CASSLAGTGYGGELFF. DNA for the CDR3: TGTGCCAGCAGCTTAGCCGGGACAGGGTACGGCGGGGAGCTGTTTTTT. Together with reference TRBV7-2 and TRBJ2-2, the CDR3 gives the full variable domain: GAGVSQSPSNKVTEKGKDVELRCDPISGHTALYWYRQSLGQGLEFLIYFQGNSAPDKSGLPSDRFSAERTGGSVSTLTIQRTQQEDSAVYLCASSLAGTGYGGELFFGEGSRLTVL.

The chain employs TRBV7-8 and TRBJ1-1; 9 bases are shared with TRBD1. Per germline, CDR1 SGHVS and CDR2 FQNEAQ. This CDR3 is 17 amino acids long. Germline trimming cut 4 bases from V and 0 bases from J; bases unmatched to any gene: 9. The CDR3 protein is CASSWRQGVTMNTEAFF. Here the CDR3 DNA reads TGTGCCAGCAGCTGGAGACAGGGGGTGACCATGAACACTGAAGCTTTCTTT.

This clonotype has a handful of counts. This chain uses TRBV7-2 with TRBJ2-5, with D uncertain. The CDR3 contains 15 residues. The V gene's germline CDR1 is SGHTA and CDR2 FQGNSA. The V and J ends lost 0 bases and 1 base respectively, with 9 bases between them. This CDR3 reads CASSLAHGSQETQYF. The CDR3 bases are TGTGCCAGCAGCTTAGCGCATGGCAGCCAAGAGACCCAGTACTTC. Full variable domain (remainder filled in from reference TRBV7-2 and TRBJ2-5): GAGVSQSPSNKVTEKGKDVELRCDPISGHTALYWYRQSLGQGLEFLIYFQGNSAPDKSGLPSDRFSAERTGGSVSTLTIQRTQQEDSAVYLCASSLAHGSQETQYFGPGTRLLVL.